The T cell receptor beta chain described here comes from a study of blood T cell repertoires in COVID-19. Study members were between about 18 and 100 years old and lived in fewer than 30 US regions. Some clones are missing from TCRdb's copy, which holds only in-frame ones; the method was immunoSEQ multiplex PCR. The sample lists roughly 300,000 clones, about 85% occurring once. From germline, CDR1 is MDHEN and CDR2 SYDVKM. The CDR3 totals 16 residues. V was clipped by 5 bases and J by 7 bases, with 18 bases between them. This sequence was found in a woman aged 50 to 65 who had recovered from COVID-19. The sample comprised PBMCs or T cells enriched from blood (not recorded which). The chain is built from TRBV28 and TRBJ1-6; a weak D match, TRBD1 (5 bases). CDR3: CASSPGRQLTNSPLHF. CDR3 sequence (DNA): TGTGCCAGCAGTCCGGGCCGACAGTTGACGAATTCACCCCTCCACTTT.